The T cell receptor (beta chain) under discussion was sequenced for a study of shared clonotypes between healthy human individuals. Germline CDR1 and CDR2: SGHRS and YFSETQ. The CDR3 loop spans 14 amino acids. The V gene end was trimmed by 4 bases and the J gene end by 5 bases; junction bases not matched to a gene: 8. At a deep level, the assay was run. The protocol was immunoSEQ multiplex PCR, while the TCRdb copy is restricted to in-frame clones and leaves out a portion. The sample has more than 1,200,000 clones; less than 99% are singletons. In regard to this clone: Antigen: not known.

Study findings and constraints: Among non-shared clonotypes, generation probabilities were lower than among those shared by all four donors. Despite large depth, rarefaction showed incomplete sorted-subset sequencing.

The rearrangement joins TRBV5-1 to TRBJ1-1; 7 positions match TRBD1. The TCR comes from a man aged 30 to 39 in good health. Sequenced: naive CD4+ T cells sorted from blood. The subset was: CD45RA+ positively selected. CDR3 sequence: CASSPFSGGTEAFF. CDR3 in DNA: TGCGCCAGCAGCCCCTTCTCAGGGGGAACTGAAGCTTTCTTT.